A single sample gave rise to the 21 T cell receptor beta chains below, sequenced in a study of T cell responses to AZD1222 COVID-19 vaccine. This table comes from immunoSEQ multiplex PCR, and its TCRdb copy is limited to in-frame clones, with some not included. This sample yields about 94,000 clones, of which around 84% are seen a single time; roughly 4.7% belongs to the top ten. Specimen: peripheral blood, collected 28 days after the second AZD1222 dose. The receptors were gathered from an adult who received the AZD1222 COVID-19 vaccine.

The rearrangement joins TRBV24-1 to TRBJ1-2; the D is unclear. Germline V lookup: CDR1 KGHDR, CDR2 SFDVKD. The CDR3 consists of 15 residues. V lost 3 bases to trimming and J lost 4 bases, with 14 bases between them. Here the CDR3 reads CATSDGGSEGYGYTF. The CDR3 DNA reads as TGTGCCACCAGTGATGGCGGATCCGAGGGCTATGGCTACACCTTC.

As regards this clone: One end of the junction varies from germline; a read error may be responsible. The rearrangement uses TRBV5-1 and TRBJ1-1; D call uncertain. The V gene's germline CDR1 is SGHRS and CDR2 YFSETQ. The CDR3 is made up of 9 amino acids. CDR3 loop: CASPSVGPF. The CDR3 DNA follows: TGCGCCAGCCCCTCCGTCGGCCCATTT. Full variable domain (outside the CDR3, taken from reference TRBV5-1 and TRBJ1-1): KAGVTQTPRYLIKTRGQQVTLSCSPISGHRSVSWYQQTPGQGLQFLFEYFSETQRNKGNFPGRFSGRQFSNSRSEMNVSTLELGDSALYLCASPSVGPFGQGTRLTVV.

This clone has just one count. The V and J genes are TRBV30 and TRBJ1-3; D unclear. Trimming removed 0 bases from V and 2 bases from J, with 14 bases in between. CDR1 and CDR2 (germline): GTSNPN, SVGIG (reference sequence). The CDR3 covers 16 residues. DNA for the CDR3: TGTGCCTGGAGTGTATGGGGTTCGACCACTGGAAACACCATATATTTT. This translates into CAWSVWGSTTGNTIYF.

The V gene is TRBV11-3, the J gene TRBJ2-1, with 14 bases that match TRBD2. The CDR3 extends over 16 amino acids. V lost 4 bases and J lost 3; bases outside the gene matches: 2. Per germline, CDR1 SGHNT and CDR2 YENEEA. The CDR3 is CASSSGTSGSYNEQFF. CDR3 coding DNA: TGTGCCAGCAGCTCCGGGACTAGCGGGAGCTACAATGAGCAGTTCTTC.

The V and J genes are TRBV19 and TRBJ1-6, with D possibly TRBD1 on 5 matching bases. The CDR3 covers 15 residues. V lost 4 bases and J lost 10, with 17 bases in between. Per the germline V gene, CDR1 is LNHDA and CDR2 is SQIVND (reference sequence). CDR3 in DNA: TGTGCCAGTAGTAGACCCGGGACCGCGGGATCACCCCTCCACTTT. It encodes CASSRPGTAGSPLHF.

The chain combines TRBV4-3 with TRBJ2-1; D unresolved. Germline CDR1 LGHNA, CDR2 YSLEER. The CDR3 length is 16 residues. The ends were cut back, 0 bases at V and 4 bases at J, with 13 bases in the middle. This CDR3 reads CASSQDRFTVYNEQFF. CDR3 coding DNA: TGCGCCAGCAGCCAAGATCGCTTTACAGTTTACAATGAGCAGTTCTTC.

This clone was detected a few times. The chain couples TRBV2 to TRBJ2-7; a weak D match, TRBD1 (6 bases). V was cut by 6 bases and J by 3 bases, with 12 bases left in between. The CDR3 has 13 amino acids. Germline V gives CDR1 SNHLY, CDR2 FYNNEI. CDR3 coding DNA: TGTGCCAGCAGCCTGGACAGTTTCTACGAGCAGTACTTC. Amino acid sequence: CASSLDSFYEQYF. The full variable domain, its missing parts supplied by reference TRBV2 and TRBJ2-7, is EPEVTQTPSHQVTQMGQEVILRCVPISNHLYFYWYRQILGQKVEFLVSFYNNEISEKSEIFDDQFSVERPDGSNFTLKIRSTKLEDSAMYFCASSLDSFYEQYFGPGTRLTVT.

The chain links TRBV6-5 to TRBJ1-2, with D maybe TRBD1 (5 bases). The CDR3 consists of 13 residues. Germline assignment: CDR1 MNHEY and CDR2 SVGAGI. The germline V and J ends were trimmed by 3 bases and 4 bases, with 9 bases remaining between them. The CDR3 DNA reads as TGTGCCAGCAGTTATAGACAGATCTATGGCTACACCTTC. Translated: CASSYRQIYGYTF.

This clone was detected a few times. This chain joins TRBV4-1 and TRBJ2-2; no clear D gene. Trimming stripped 1 base from V and 4 bases from J, with 16 bases between. The CDR3 sequence is 17 residues long. Germline V lookup: CDR1 MGHRA, CDR2 YSYEKL. The CDR3 nucleotides are TGCGCCAGCAGCCAAGTTGATTTGGGTATCCCCACCGGGGAGCTGTTTTTT. This sequence encodes CASSQVDLGIPTGELFF.

The CDR3, as DNA: TGTGCCAGCTTTCACTCCCCCCAGGCTCAAGAGACCCAGTACTTC. Translating gives CASFHSPQAQETQYF. The V gene is TRBV18, the J gene TRBJ2-5; no clear D. Trimming cost V 7 bases and J 2 bases, with 17 bases left between them. Germline CDR1 and CDR2: KGHSH and LQKENI. CDR3 length: 15 residues.

The chain uses TRBV9 and TRBJ2-3; D remains unclear. The CDR3 is made up of 14 amino acids. Looked up from germline, CDR1 is SGDLS and CDR2 is YYNGEE. Trimming pared 1 base from V and 4 bases from J, leaving 10 bases between. CDR3 protein: CASSVHRVSDTQYF. The CDR3 DNA sequence: TGTGCCAGCAGCGTACACCGGGTCTCAGATACGCAGTATTTT.

The chain combines TRBV6-2 or TRBV6-3 with TRBJ1-1, with TRBD1 as a possible D gene (6 bases). The length of the CDR3 is 17 residues. The germline CDR1 and CDR2 sequences are MNHEY and SVGEGT. Trimming shortened V by 2 bases and J by 2 bases, and 18 bases separated the two germline ends. The CDR3 region has the DNA TGTGCCAGCAGTTACCCGAACCGGGGGGCGGGAAACACTGAAGCTTTCTTT. Its translation is CASSYPNRGAGNTEAFF.

The rearrangement links TRBV11-3 to TRBJ2-3, with TRBD2 matching over 7 bases. Germline CDR1 reads SGHNT; CDR2 reads YENEEA. With V trimmed by 6 bases and J by 1 base, 1 base remained unmatched. The CDR3 spans 13 residues. The CDR3 protein is CASRGGGTDTQYF. The CDR3 DNA is TGTGCCAGCAGGGGAGGGGGCACAGATACGCAGTATTTT.

CDR3 bases: TGTGCCAGCAGCCGCTCCGGGAGTTCGGGAATCAGTGGTGAAGCTTTCTTT. It is translated as CASSRSGSSGISGEAFF. The gene calls are TRBV7-9 and TRBJ1-1; unclear D gene. The germline V and J ends were trimmed by 5 bases and 7 bases, with 26 bases remaining between them. This CDR3 comprises 17 residues. The germline V gene encodes CDR1 SEHNR and CDR2 FQNEAQ (reference sequence).

The rearrangement uses TRBV27 and TRBJ2-7; no reliable D call. Trimming shortened V by 6 bases and J by 3 bases, and 15 bases separated the two germline ends. The CDR3 is made up of 14 amino acids. From germline, CDR1 is MNHEY and CDR2 SMNVEV (reference sequence). The CDR3 DNA is TGTGCCAGCAGGGCACAACATCTTTACTACGAGCAGTACTTC. Translated, it gives CASRAQHLYYEQYF.

Only a few counts were recorded for this clone. CDR3 nucleotide sequence: TGTGCCAGCAGTTACTCGGAGTACGCCGGCACTGAAGCTTTCTTT. It is translated as CASSYSEYAGTEAFF. The V gene is TRBV6-5, the J gene TRBJ1-1; no clear D gene. V lost 0 bases to trimming and J lost 4 bases, with 12 bases between them. The CDR3 totals 15 residues. From germline, CDR1 is MNHEY and CDR2 SVGAGI.

The chain joins TRBV11-2 to TRBJ2-5, with a tentative D call TRBD2 (5 bases). The CDR3 spans 12 residues. The V end was cut by 10 bases, the J end by 0 bases, with 9 bases between. Germline CDR1 and CDR2: SGHAT and FQNNGV. The CDR3 DNA reads TGTGCCACGGAGGACTACCAAGAGACCCAGTACTTC. Translated: CATEDYQETQYF.

In its sample, this clone was seen once. The rearrangement joins TRBV18 to TRBJ2-1; D gene uncertain. This CDR3 has 18 residues. From germline, CDR1 is KGHSH and CDR2 LQKENI. The ends were cut back, 3 bases at V and 0 bases at J, with 18 bases in the middle. CDR3 nucleotides: TGTGCCAGCTCACCCCCGGTAGGGCTTCGAAGCTCCTACAATGAGCAGTTCTTC. Translation: CASSPPVGLRSSYNEQFF.

The chain joins TRBV15 to TRBJ1-5; no reliable D call. CDR3 size: 14 residues. Trimming took off 1 base at V and 5 bases at J, with 9 bases between the two ends. Germline V gives CDR1 LNHNV, CDR2 YYDKDF (reference sequence). CDR3 bases: TGTGCCACCAGCAGAGGGGAAAGGGATCAGCCCCAGCATTTT. It is translated as CATSRGERDQPQHF. The whole variable domain, remainder taken from reference TRBV15 and TRBJ1-5, is DAMVIQNPRYQVTQFGKPVTLSCSQTLNHNVMYWYQQKSSQAPKLLFHYYDKDFNNEADTPDNFQSRRPNTSFCFLDIRSPGLGDTAMYLCATSRGERDQPQHFGDGTRLSIL.

The gene calls are TRBV4-3 and TRBJ1-6, with a tentative D call TRBD1 (6 bases). CDR1 and CDR2 (germline): LGHNA, YSLEER. Trimming pared 1 base from V and 6 bases from J, leaving 13 bases between. CDR3 length: 16 amino acids. Here the CDR3 DNA reads TGCGCCAGCAGCCAAGGACCCGGACAGTTTAATTCACCCCTCCACTTT. Translated: CASSQGPGQFNSPLHF.

As DNA, the CDR3 is TGTGCCGCTAGGGGGGGGGACAATCAAGAGACCCAGTACTTC. Residues: CAARGGDNQETQYF. The V gene is TRBV10-3, the J gene TRBJ2-5; D possibly corresponds to TRBD2 (7 bases). V was pared by 11 bases and J by 2 bases, with 18 bases between. Germline lookup yields CDR1 ENHRY and CDR2 SYGVKD. This CDR3 spans 14 amino acids.